This passage covers 27 T cell receptor beta chains from one sample sequenced in a study of T cell therapy after organ transplantation. No antigen has been identified for these receptors. Data came from immunoSEQ multiplex PCR; TCRdb stores just in-frame clones and leaves some out. The sample carries 45,000 to 50,000 clones, about 94% recorded once. Sequenced here: CD8+ T cells from blood, sampled before autologous CMV-specific T cell therapy. The receptor source for this set is a human patient who had received a solid organ transplant and had CMV disease.

CDR3 in amino acids: CASSPGGGSSYEQYF. The CDR3 DNA follows: TGTGCCAGCAGCCCCGGCGGCGGGAGCTCCTACGAGCAGTACTTC. The rearrangement links TRBV11-2 to TRBJ2-7, with TRBD2 matching 7 bases. The germline CDR1 and CDR2 sequences are SGHAT and FQNNGV. This CDR3 spans 15 amino acids. J lost 0 bases, V lost 5 bases, and 7 bases had no gene match.

The rearrangement uses TRBV2 and TRBJ1-1, with no clear D. Per the germline V gene, CDR1 is SNHLY and CDR2 is FYNNEI. CDR3 length equals 13 residues. Deletions cut 6 bases from V and 5 bases from J, with 13 bases between. In nucleotides, the CDR3 is TGTGCCAGCAGGGGCCTAAAGGGTACTGAAGCTTTCTTT. It yields the protein CASRGLKGTEAFF.

With respect to this clone: Its ends do not fully match the called genes, so a read error is possible. This specimen includes other DNA sequences encoding the same CDR3. The chain recombines TRBV10-1 with TRBJ1-2, with D perhaps TRBD1 (6 bases). Looked up from germline, CDR1 is WNHNN and CDR2 is SYGVQD (reference sequence). This CDR3 is built from 15 residues. The CDR3 protein is CASSDPQGISYGYTF. The DNA for the CDR3 is TGTGCCAGCAGTGACCCTCAGGGGATCAGCTATGGCTACACCTTC.

This clone was detected once. The V gene is TRBV11-2, the J gene TRBJ1-1, with 7 positions matching TRBD1. The CDR3 runs to 17 residues. Per the germline V gene, CDR1 is SGHAT and CDR2 is FQNNGV. V lost 3 bases to trimming and J lost 3 bases; unmatched junction nucleotides: 13. In DNA form, the CDR3 reads TGTGCCAGCAGCTTGGATACAGGGGCCGGTTGGGACACTGAAGCTTTCTTT. Translation: CASSLDTGAGWDTEAFF.

The rearrangement uses TRBV6-4 and TRBJ2-2; 8 positions agree with TRBD2. The CDR3 sequence is 15 residues long. Germline assignment: CDR1 MRHNA and CDR2 SNTAGT. V dropped 5 bases and J dropped 4; count of bases not matched to a gene: 6. This CDR3 reads CASSLGGAATGELFF. Written as DNA, the CDR3 is TGTGCCAGCAGTCTCGGGGGGGCCGCCACCGGGGAGCTGTTTTTT.

This clone showed up just once. V and J are TRBV30 and TRBJ1-2; D is unresolved. Per the germline V gene, CDR1 is GTSNPN and CDR2 is SVGIG (reference sequence). V was shortened by 6 bases and J by 6 bases, with 8 bases between the two germline ends. The CDR3 loop spans 10 amino acids. This CDR3 is CACLEDGYTF. In DNA form, the CDR3 reads TGTGCCTGCCTTGAAGATGGCTACACCTTC.

The chain recombines TRBV5-4 with TRBJ2-2, with a weak D call TRBD2 (6 bases). The CDR3 sequence is 15 residues long. Germline V gives CDR1 SGHNT, CDR2 YYREEE (reference sequence). V shed 3 bases and J shed 1 base, with 10 bases lying between them. The CDR3: CASSWGVVNTGELFF. CDR3 DNA sequence: TGTGCCAGCAGCTGGGGGGTGGTGAACACCGGGGAGCTGTTTTTT.

The gene calls are TRBV28 and TRBJ2-5; D assignment may be TRBD1 or TRBD2 (5 bases each). The CDR3 length is 13 residues. The V and J ends lost 7 bases and 0 bases respectively, with 9 bases between them. Germline lookup yields CDR1 MDHEN and CDR2 SYDVKM. The CDR3 DNA sequence: TGTGCCAGCACCCTGGGGGACCAAGAGACCCAGTACTTC. Its translation: CASTLGDQETQYF.

The genes are TRBV5-6 and TRBJ2-7; D is possibly TRBD1 or TRBD2 (5 bases each). CDR1 SGHDT and CDR2 YYEEEE come from the germline V gene. V was trimmed by 4 bases and J by 3 bases, leaving 14 bases between them. CDR3 length equals 14 residues. CDR3 DNA: TGTGCCAGCAGCGAAGGGGAGAGCGGCTACGAGCAGTACTTC. Translating gives CASSEGESGYEQYF.

V usage is TRBV30 and J usage is TRBJ1-1; a possible D gene is TRBD1 (5 bases). The CDR3 sequence is 13 residues long. V was cut by 4 bases and J by 4 bases, with 13 bases left in between. Germline-derived CDR1 and CDR2 are GTSNPN and SVGIG (reference sequence). This CDR3 is CAWKWGESTEAFF. Here the CDR3 DNA reads TGTGCCTGGAAGTGGGGGGAAAGCACTGAAGCTTTCTTT.

Concerning this clone itself: Within the sample, other DNA sequences also encode this same CDR3. The chain couples TRBV27 to TRBJ2-7, with 8 bases matching TRBD1. The CDR3 extends over 14 amino acids. Unmatched junction bases numbered 5, after V lost 5 bases and J lost 2 bases. Germline V gene lookup returns CDR1 MNHEY and CDR2 SMNVEV (reference sequence). In nucleotides, the CDR3 is TGTGCCAGCAGTCTGGGACAGGCCACCTACGAGCAGTACTTC. This gives the protein CASSLGQATYEQYF.

This chain links TRBV10-3 with TRBJ2-3; tentative D call: TRBD1 (5 bases). CDR1 and CDR2 (germline): ENHRY, SYGVKD. Between the trimmed V and J ends, which lost 8 bases and 4 bases, there was a span of 16 bases. The CDR3 runs to 14 residues. CDR3 in DNA: TGTGCCATCCGCAGAGGCACAGGAGCAGATACGCAGTATTTT. The encoded protein is CAIRRGTGADTQYF.

This rearrangement joins TRBV7-8 to TRBJ2-5; TRBD2 agrees at 7 bases. The CDR3 consists of 16 residues. Germline lookup yields CDR1 SGHVS and CDR2 FQNEAQ. V shed 3 bases, J shed 5 bases, and the junction held 12 bases outside the gene matches. CDR3 nucleotides: TGTGCCAGCAGCTTTGGTGTGGGAGGGCCGGAGGAGACCCAGTACTTC. As protein: CASSFGVGGPEETQYF.

This chain joins TRBV13 and TRBJ2-2, with TRBD2 matching 7 bases. The CDR3 is 17 amino acids. Unmatched junction bases numbered 10, after V lost 2 bases and J lost 4 bases. Germline V lookup: CDR1 PRHDT, CDR2 FYEKMQ (reference sequence). The CDR3 coding sequence is TGTGCCAGCAGCTTACCCCCCGGGGGGTTGGGCACCGGGGAGCTGTTTTTT. As protein: CASSLPPGGLGTGELFF. The full variable domain, in which reference TRBV13 and TRBJ2-2 provide the parts outside the CDR3, is AAGVIQSPRHLIKEKRETATLKCYPIPRHDTVYWYQQGPGQDPQFLISFYEKMQSDKGSIPDRFSAQQFSDYHSELNMSSLELGDSALYFCASSLPPGGLGTGELFFGEGSRLTVL.

V usage is TRBV19 and J usage is TRBJ2-1, with D perhaps matching TRBD2 (5 bases). Trimming cost V 3 bases and J 5 bases, with 14 bases left between them. The CDR3 sequence is 15 residues long. From germline, CDR1 is LNHDA and CDR2 SQIVND (reference sequence). This CDR3 is CASSIGSGIHNEQFF. As DNA, the CDR3 is TGTGCCAGTAGTATTGGGTCGGGGATCCACAATGAGCAGTTCTTC.

This clone was seen only once. V and J are TRBV7-2 and TRBJ1-1; tentatively, D is TRBD1 (6 bases). Germline values: CDR1 SGHTA, CDR2 FQGNSA. The germline V and J ends were trimmed by 2 bases and 5 bases, with 9 bases remaining between them. This CDR3 has 13 residues. The CDR3 region is CASSLFQGTEAFF. The CDR3 DNA reads TGTGCCAGCAGCTTATTCCAGGGGACTGAAGCTTTCTTT.

The chain couples TRBV9 to TRBJ1-4; 9 nucleotides match TRBD1. After removal of 3 bases from V and 1 base from J, the junction contained 1 base not matched to a gene. This CDR3 has 15 residues. Germline CDR1 SGDLS, CDR2 YYNGEE. CDR3 protein: CASSATGGTNEKLFF. CDR3 sequence (DNA): TGTGCCAGCAGCGCGACAGGGGGAACTAATGAAAAACTGTTTTTT.

This sequence joins TRBV19 and TRBJ2-7; 7 bases match TRBD1. Trimming at V came to 4 bases and at J to 0 bases, leaving 15 bases not matched to a gene. Germline CDR1 is LNHDA and CDR2 is SQIVND (reference sequence). The CDR3 totals 18 residues. The CDR3 here is CASSTPSTTGRVSYEQYF. In nucleotides, the CDR3 is TGTGCCAGTAGTACCCCCTCAACGACAGGGCGGGTCTCCTACGAGCAGTACTTC.

This sequence joins TRBV7-8 and TRBJ2-7; possibly TRBD1 or TRBD2 for D (5 bases each). V lost 10 bases and J lost 0, with 19 bases in between. The CDR3 is 15 amino acids. CDR1 is SGHVS and CDR2 is FQNEAQ in the germline V gene. The CDR3 is CATNPRDPLSYEQYF. The CDR3 DNA reads as TGTGCCACCAACCCCCGGGACCCCCTCTCCTACGAGCAGTACTTC.

This sequence joins TRBV6-5 and TRBJ2-2; possibly TRBD1 or TRBD2 for D (6 bases each). CDR1 MNHEY and CDR2 SVGAGI come from the germline V gene. This CDR3 comprises 16 residues. V was cut by 0 bases and J by 0 bases, with 8 bases left in between. For the CDR3, the DNA is TGTGCCAGCAGTTACTCCGGGGGCTCGAACACCGGGGAGCTGTTTTTT. Its protein is CASSYSGGSNTGELFF.

V gene TRBV6-5 combines with J gene TRBJ2-3; D is possibly TRBD1 (6 bases). The CDR3 contains 14 residues. Germline values: CDR1 MNHEY, CDR2 SVGAGI. Trimming shortened V by 2 bases and J by 3 bases, and 9 bases separated the two germline ends. The CDR3: CASSYNRVTDTQYF. CDR3 DNA sequence: TGTGCCAGCAGTTACAACAGGGTAACAGATACGCAGTATTTT.

This sequence joins TRBV9 and TRBJ2-1, with D unresolved. In germline, CDR1 is SGDLS, CDR2 YYNGEE. The CDR3 sequence is 12 residues long. The V end was cut by 5 bases, the J end by 5 bases, with 8 bases between. The CDR3 here is CASRADNNEQFF. The CDR3, as DNA: TGTGCCAGCAGGGCCGATAACAATGAGCAGTTCTTC.

The J gene is TRBJ2-7, the V gene TRBV6-1; TRBD2 is a possible D gene (5 bases). This CDR3 has 12 amino acids. The V gene lost 8 bases and the J gene lost 4 bases, with 12 bases spanning the gap. Germline V gene data show CDR1 as MNHNS and CDR2 as SASEGT. The CDR3 region is CASRGRLYEQYF. CDR3 sequence (DNA): TGTGCCAGCCGGGGTCGCCTATACGAGCAGTACTTC.

The genes are TRBV6-1 and TRBJ2-7, with D perhaps TRBD1 (6 bases). The germline V and J ends were trimmed by 0 bases and 2 bases, with 17 bases remaining between them. The CDR3 has 17 amino acids. Germline V gene lookup returns CDR1 MNHNS and CDR2 SASEGT. The CDR3 nucleotides are TGTGCCAGCAGTGAAGCTCCCAGTGGGGACACCACCTACGAGCAGTACTTC. Its translation is CASSEAPSGDTTYEQYF.

This chain links TRBV7-9 with TRBJ2-1; 12 bases agree with TRBD1. Germline CDR1 SEHNR, CDR2 FQNEAQ (reference sequence). The ends lost 3 bases at V and 4 bases at J; junction bases unmatched: 4. The CDR3 length is 16 residues. CDR3 DNA: TGTGCCAGCAGCTTCGGGACAGGGGGCCTGTACAATGAGCAGTTCTTC. It codes for CASSFGTGGLYNEQFF.

This clone was detected once. The J gene is TRBJ2-7, the V gene TRBV2, with 8 bases that match TRBD1. J gave up 1 base and V 4 bases, and 0 bases lay outside the gene matches. Germline CDR1 and CDR2: SNHLY and FYNNEI. The CDR3 spans 13 residues. The CDR3 spells CASSGTGSYEQYF. In DNA, the CDR3 is TGTGCCAGCAGTGGGACAGGGTCCTACGAGCAGTACTTC.

The chain couples TRBV2 to TRBJ1-1; 7 bases agree with TRBD1. The CDR3 consists of 13 residues. Trimming took 6 bases from V and 11 from J; bases not matched to a gene: 12. Germline V gene lookup returns CDR1 SNHLY and CDR2 FYNNEI. Here the CDR3 reads CASSPGQGGKAFF. In DNA form, the CDR3 reads TGTGCCAGCAGCCCTGGGCAGGGGGGAAAGGCTTTCTTT.